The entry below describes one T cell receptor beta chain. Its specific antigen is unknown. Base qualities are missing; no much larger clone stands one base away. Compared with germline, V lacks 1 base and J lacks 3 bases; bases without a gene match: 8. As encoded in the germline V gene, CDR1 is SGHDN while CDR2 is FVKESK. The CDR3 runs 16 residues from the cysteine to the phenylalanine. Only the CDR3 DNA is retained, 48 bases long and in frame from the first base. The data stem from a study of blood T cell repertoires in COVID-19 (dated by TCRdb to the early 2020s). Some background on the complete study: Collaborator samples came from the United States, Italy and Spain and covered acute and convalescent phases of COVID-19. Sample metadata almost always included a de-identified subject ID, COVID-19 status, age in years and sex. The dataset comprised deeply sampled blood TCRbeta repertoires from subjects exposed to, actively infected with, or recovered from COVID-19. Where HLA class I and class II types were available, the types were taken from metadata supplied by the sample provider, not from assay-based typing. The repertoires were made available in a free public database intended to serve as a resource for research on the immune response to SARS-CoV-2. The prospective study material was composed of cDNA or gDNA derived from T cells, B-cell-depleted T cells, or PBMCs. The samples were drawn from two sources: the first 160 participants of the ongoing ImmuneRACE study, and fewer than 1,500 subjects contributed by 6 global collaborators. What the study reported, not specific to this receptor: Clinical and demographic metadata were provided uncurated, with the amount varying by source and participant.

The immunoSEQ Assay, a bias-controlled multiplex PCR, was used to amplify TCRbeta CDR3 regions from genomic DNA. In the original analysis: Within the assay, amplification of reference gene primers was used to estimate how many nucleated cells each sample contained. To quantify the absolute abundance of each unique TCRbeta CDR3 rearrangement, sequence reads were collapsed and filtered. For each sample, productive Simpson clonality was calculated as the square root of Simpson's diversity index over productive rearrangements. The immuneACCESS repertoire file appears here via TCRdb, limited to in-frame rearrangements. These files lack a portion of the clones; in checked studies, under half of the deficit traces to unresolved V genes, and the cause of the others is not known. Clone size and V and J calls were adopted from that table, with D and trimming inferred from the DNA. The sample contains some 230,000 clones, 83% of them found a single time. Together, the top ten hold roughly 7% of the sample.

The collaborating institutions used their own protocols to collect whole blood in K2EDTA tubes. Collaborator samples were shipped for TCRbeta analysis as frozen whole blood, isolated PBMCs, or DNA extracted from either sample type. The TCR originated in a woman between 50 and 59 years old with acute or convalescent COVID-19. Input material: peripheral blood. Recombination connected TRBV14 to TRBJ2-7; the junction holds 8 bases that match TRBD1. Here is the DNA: TGTGCCAGCAGCCAAGTGAGTTCAGGGGGCGGCTACGAGCAGTACTTC. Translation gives CASSQVSSGGGYEQYF.